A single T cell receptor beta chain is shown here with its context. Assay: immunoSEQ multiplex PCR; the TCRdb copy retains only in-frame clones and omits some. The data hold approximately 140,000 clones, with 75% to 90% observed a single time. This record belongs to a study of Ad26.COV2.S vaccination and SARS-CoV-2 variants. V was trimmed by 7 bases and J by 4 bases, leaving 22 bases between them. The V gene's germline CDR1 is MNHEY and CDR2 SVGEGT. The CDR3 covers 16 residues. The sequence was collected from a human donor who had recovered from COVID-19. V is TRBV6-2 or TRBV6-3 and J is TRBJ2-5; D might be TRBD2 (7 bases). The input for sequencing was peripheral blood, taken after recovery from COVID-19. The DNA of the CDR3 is TGTGCCAGCAACCCAAACAGGGAGGGTCTCCGAGAGACCCAGTACTTC. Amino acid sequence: CASNPNREGLRETQYF.